This TCR beta chain was captured by sequencing in a study of CD8 T cells in Susac syndrome (dated by TCRdb to between 2018 and 2021). For context, the study as a whole: Whether CD8+ T cell activation and differentiation in Susac syndrome was antigen driven was tested using repertoire sequencing. The study compared CD8+ T cell repertoire clonality among over 9 healthy donors, 14 Susac syndrome patients and some 16 multiple sclerosis patients. Broad study findings and their caveats: The TCR sequencing and HLA analysis was acknowledged to have included a relatively small number of individuals.

RNA was extracted using the RNeasy kit, and roughly 0.5 to 1 microgram was reverse transcribed with random hexamers. The immunoSEQ multiplex PCR assay, covering 54 Vbeta and 13 Jbeta segments, was used to amplify TCR beta CDR3 regions. PCR amplification bias was corrected using a synthetic template baseline for primer optimization and computational correction. As for the original processing: Reads were annotated to V, D and J genes per IMGT and analyzed with immunoSEQ Analyzer, keeping only productive sequences. To calculate clonality, Shannon entropy was normalized by log2 of the number of productive unique sequences and then subtracted from one. For each patient and control, public and private clones were evaluated within the 100 most prevalent clones. Clones were defined as Susac-specific if absent from the healthy and MS cohorts, from 900 to 1,200 published viral clones and from other ImmuneACCESS disease sequences. TCRdb handled the public reads itself, with Q25 trimming in fastp and clone calling in MiXCR, and kept productive beta chains. When rows share a CDR3 protein, they turn into one entry using the most common DNA and genes. The authors' filters were not applied to this entry. The sample records some 400,000 distinct CDR3 sequences, approximately 85% of which are singletons. The ten largest clones take up about 0.12% of the sample.

Peripheral blood CD8+ and CD4+ T cells from healthy donors, Susac syndrome patients and multiple sclerosis patients were profiled using high-throughput TCR beta sequencing. The multiple sclerosis controls were treatment-naive patients whose relapsing-remitting disease, either stable or active, fulfilled the revised McDonald criteria. Bulk CD8+ and CD4+ T cells were purified by magnetic negative isolation, while CD8+ TEMRA cells were enriched using FACS. Blood was collected in EDTA tubes and processed within 24 hours, with PBMCs isolated through density gradient centrifugation. PBMCs intended for TCR sequencing were frozen in liquid nitrogen and were later thawed in a 37 degrees C water bath. The sorted or isolated CD4+, CD8+ and CD8+ TEMRA cells reached a purity of at least 90%. Reading from cysteine to phenylalanine, the CDR3 counts 13 amino acids. Only the CDR3 portion is preserved as DNA: 39 bases, with reading frame beginning at the first base. Based on the germline V gene, the CDR1 and CDR2 sequences are SNHLY and FYNNEI. V loses 7 bases, J loses 3 bases, and the germline ends lie 13 bases apart.

On this clonotype itself: Its antigen is unknown. It has no much larger one-base neighbor in the sample; base qualities were not kept.

The receptor comes from a human donor with multiple sclerosis. What was sequenced was CD8+ T cells from PBMCs. Recombination connected TRBV2 to TRBJ2-7; the D gene assignment is ambiguous. The CDR3 has the sequence CASNGGRNYEQYF. The nucleotide sequence is TGTGCCAGCAACGGCGGACGGAACTACGAGCAGTACTTC.